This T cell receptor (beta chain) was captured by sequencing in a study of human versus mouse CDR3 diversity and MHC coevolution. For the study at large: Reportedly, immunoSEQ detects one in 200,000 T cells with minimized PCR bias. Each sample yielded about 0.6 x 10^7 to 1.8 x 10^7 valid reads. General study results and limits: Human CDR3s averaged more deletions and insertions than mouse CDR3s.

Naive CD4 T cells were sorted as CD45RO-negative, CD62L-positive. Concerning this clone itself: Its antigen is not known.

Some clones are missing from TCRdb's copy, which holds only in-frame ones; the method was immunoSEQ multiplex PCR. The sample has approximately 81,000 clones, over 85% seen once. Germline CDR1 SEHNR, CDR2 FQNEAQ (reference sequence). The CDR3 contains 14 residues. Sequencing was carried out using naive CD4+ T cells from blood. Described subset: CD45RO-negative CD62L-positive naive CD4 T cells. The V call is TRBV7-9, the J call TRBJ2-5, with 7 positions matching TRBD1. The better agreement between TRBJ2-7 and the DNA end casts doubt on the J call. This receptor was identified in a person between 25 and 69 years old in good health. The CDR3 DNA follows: TGTGCCAGCAGCCGGGACAGCGGCTCCTACGAGCAGTACTTC. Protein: CASSRDSGSYEQYF.